This T cell receptor beta chain was documented in a study of shared clonotypes between healthy human individuals. Comment on this clone: The antigen remains undetermined.

Only Caucasian adults living in Nashville, Tennessee served as donors. Sequencing used immunoSEQ multiplex PCR; TCRdb keeps in-frame clones, though not all of them. Of approximately 1.5 million clones in the sample, 95% to 99% are singletons; the top ten hold roughly 0.42%. Study observations and caveats: As a rule, naive subsets had a larger estimated richness than memory subsets.

This receptor was identified in a man aged 25 to 45 in good health. Input material: naive CD4+ T cells sorted from blood. The subset is: CD45RA+ positively selected.

As DNA, the CDR3 is TGTGCCAGCAGCGCCGGGACAGGGACAGATACGCAGTATTTT. Amino acid sequence: CASSAGTGTDTQYF. The chain combines TRBV13 with TRBJ2-3; 9 nucleotides align to TRBD1. This CDR3 has 14 residues. The junction had 3 bases not matched to a gene; V was cut back by 5 bases and J by 3 bases. The germline V gene has CDR1 PRHDT and CDR2 FYEKMQ (reference sequence).